Described below is a single TCR beta chain sequence and its context. Antigen specificity is unknown. The sort gate was single viable CD3+CD4+CD8-CD45RO+ cells for memory CD4+ T cells. Donors' CMV status reflects serum IgG against pp150, pp28, p38, p52. Repertoires were generated with immunoSEQ multiplex PCR, while TCRdb's copy carries only in-frame clones and drops some. The repertoire has about 61,000 clones, around 86% of them found once; the top ten carry 0.88%. The data derive from a study of memory CD4+ T cells and cytomegalovirus serostatus. Study findings and constraints: The CMV-associated TCR signature appears largely within the CD4+ memory repertoire. About 40% of the roughly 160 known CMV-associated TCRbeta sequences appeared in CD4+ memory. CMV serostatus prediction reached median AUC approximately 0.95, or 0.91 with US-trained model.

Trimming took 3 bases from V and 0 from J, leaving 9 bases between them. Germline V gene data show CDR1 as SGHVS and CDR2 as FQNEAQ. The CDR3 length is 15 residues. The sequence came from an adult in good health and CMV-seronegative. The sequencing input was memory CD4+ T cells from blood. The genes are TRBV7-8 and TRBJ2-1; weak D call: TRBD2 (6 bases). In DNA, the CDR3 is TGTGCCAGCAGCTTTGACGGGAGCTCCTACAATGAGCAGTTCTTC. Its protein is CASSFDGSSYNEQFF.